These T cell receptor beta chains were read from a single sample in a study of blood T cell repertoires in COVID-19. The assay was immunoSEQ multiplex PCR, and TCRdb's table has in-frame clones only and misses some. This sample has some 90,000 clones, with roughly 85% found just once. What was sequenced was peripheral blood. These receptor sequences come from a woman aged 60-70 years with COVID-19, enrolled during active disease. The CDR3 runs from the conserved cysteine through the conserved F or W. A D gene is named only where the DNA matches it firmly. Not all rows give a size; the values are once, few, many and, for expanded clones, a class.

15	-	TRBJ2-3	TRBV4-2	TRBD2	TGTGCCAGCAGCCTTCGGGGGGAAAGCACAGATACGCAGTATTTT	CASSLRGESTDTQYF
14	medium-sized	TRBJ2-2	TRBV6-4	-	TGTGCCAGCAGCCCGGACAGAGCCACCGGGGAGCTGTTTTTT	CASSPDRATGELFF
16	-	TRBJ1-3	TRBV7-2	-	TGTGCCAGCAGCTCTCTGACGGGCGGAGGTGGAAACACCATATATTTT	CASSSLTGGGGNTIYF
14	once	TRBJ1-4	TRBV27	-	TGTGCCAGCAGTTTAGAGGGGGCTAATGAAAAACTGTTTTTT	CASSLEGANEKLFF
16	-	TRBJ2-3	TRBV7-8	-	TGTGCCAGCAGCGCTAGATTCACTATTAGCACAGATACGCAGTATTTT	CASSARFTISTDTQYF
16	few	TRBJ2-1	TRBV10-1	TRBD1	TGCGCCAGCAGTGAGCCACGGGACAGTAGGGCTGATGAGCAGTTCTTC	CASSEPRDSRADEQFF
12	few	TRBJ1-5	TRBV12-5	-	TGTGCTAGTGCCGCGGGGCGTCAGCCCCAGCATTTT	CASAAGRQPQHF
17	once	TRBJ2-2	TRBV25-1	-	TGTGCCAGCAGTGAATGGAGGACTGCGGGGAACACCGGGGAGCTGTTTTTT	CASSEWRTAGNTGELFF
15	once	TRBJ1-5	TRBV6-6	-	TGTCAATCTTCCAGGGAATTAAGCAGCAATCAGCCCCAGCATTTT	CQSSRELSSNQPQHF
15	-	TRBJ1-2	TRBV9	-	TGTGCCAGCAGCGTCGACATCGTCCGTAACTATGGCTACACCTTC	CASSVDIVRNYGYTF
15	once	TRBJ2-3	TRBV27	-	TGTGCCAGCAGTTTCTCCGCAGCGAGCACAGATACGCAGTATTTT	CASSFSAASTDTQYF
15	-	TRBJ1-4	TRBV4-1	-	TGCGCCAGCAGCCTCGTACTTGCAACTAATGAAAAACTGTTTTTT	CASSLVLATNEKLFF
16	-	TRBJ2-3	TRBV7-6	TRBD2	TGTGCCAGCAGCCAGGGACTAGCGGGGGCCCAAGATACGCAGTATTTT	CASSQGLAGAQDTQYF
17	-	TRBJ2-1	TRBV5-1	TRBD2	TGCGCCAGCAGCCTAGGGACTAGCGGGGGGGCGGTCAATGAGCAGTTCTTC	CASSLGTSGGAVNEQFF
16	-	TRBJ2-2	TRBV2	TRBD2	TGTGCCAGCAGTTATTCCGGGACTACCAACACCGGGGAGCTGTTTTTT	CASSYSGTTNTGELFF
14	once	TRBJ1-5	TRBV19	TRBD1	TGTGCCAGTTCTCGGACAGGGGGGAATCAGCCCCAGCATTTT	CASSRTGGNQPQHF
15	few	TRBJ2-5	TRBV5-6	TRBD2	TGTGCCAGCAGCCTGGGACTAGCGGGGCAAGAGACCCAGTACTTC	CASSLGLAGQETQYF
17	-	TRBJ2-3	TRBV9	TRBD1	TGTGCCAGCAGCGCCTCGGGGACAGGGATTTTGGCAGATACGCAGTATTTT	CASSASGTGILADTQYF
13	-	TRBJ1-1	TRBV7-6	TRBD1	TGTGCCAGCAACAGGGGTATCGGCACTGAAGCTTTCTTT	CASNRGIGTEAFF
12	-	TRBJ2-5	TRBV3-1/TRBV3-2	TRBD2	TGTGCCAGCAGCCGGGGAGGGAAGACCCAGTACTTC	CASSRGGKTQYF
13	-	TRBJ1-1	TRBV6-2/TRBV6-3	-	TGTGCCAGCAGTTGGGGCGGGAACACTGAAGCTTTCTTT	CASSWGGNTEAFF
16	few	TRBJ2-1	TRBV9	TRBD2	TGTGCCAGCAGCCAAGTACTAGCGGGCTCCTACAATGAGCAGTTCTTC	CASSQVLAGSYNEQFF
16	-	TRBJ2-4	TRBV5-4	-	TGTGCCAGCAGCGTAACAAGGGGGTCGGGCAAAAACATTCAGTACTTC	CASSVTRGSGKNIQYF
14	-	TRBJ1-2	TRBV27	TRBD1	TGTGCCAGCAGCCGGGACAGGGAAGACTATGGCTACACCTTC	CASSRDREDYGYTF
17	-	TRBJ1-3	TRBV7-8	TRBD1	TGTGCCAGCAGCTTAGCGAGGACAGGGTCCTCTGGAAACACCATATATTTT	CASSLARTGSSGNTIYF
14	-	TRBJ1-2	TRBV2	TRBD1	TGTGCCAGAGCGGCCGGGACAGGAAATTATGGCTACACCTTC	CARAAGTGNYGYTF
11	-	TRBJ1-3	TRBV30	-	TGTGCCTGGAGACTTGGAAACACCATATATTTT	CAWRLGNTIYF
15	-	TRBJ1-2	TRBV7-8	-	TGTGCCAGCAGCTTAGCGGAGGGAGAGCGGTATGGCTACACCTTC	CASSLAEGERYGYTF
15	-	TRBJ1-5	TRBV18	-	TGTGCCAGCTCACGAAACGGCGGGTCGGACCAGCCCCAGCATTTT	CASSRNGGSDQPQHF
15	-	TRBJ2-7	TRBV6-2/TRBV6-3	-	TGTGCCAGCAGCAGGAGGGTTTTCAAAGGCTACGAGCAGTACTTC	CASSRRVFKGYEQYF
15	-	TRBJ1-2	TRBV28	-	TGTGCCAGCTGTTCGGGGGCGGCGGGGGCACATGGCTACACCTTC	CASCSGAAGAHGYTF
16	-	TRBJ1-6	TRBV6-6	-	TGTGCCAGCAGTTACCAGGGGAGCCCACCGAATTCACCCCTCCACTTT	CASSYQGSPPNSPLHF
19	-	TRBJ2-1	TRBV4-3	TRBD2	TGCGCCAGCAGCCAACACATTAGCGGGGTTGGCGGGTCCTACAATGAGCAGTTCTTC	CASSQHISGVGGSYNEQFF
15	-	TRBJ1-6	TRBV7-9	-	TGTGCCAGCAGCTTAGAGAGCTCCTATAATTCACCCCTCCACTTT	CASSLESSYNSPLHF
14	-	TRBJ2-7	TRBV11-2	TRBD2	TGTGCCAGCAGCCTAGACGGGGGGGCTGACGAGCAGTACTTC	CASSLDGGADEQYF
15	-	TRBJ2-3	TRBV5-1	TRBD2	TGCGCCAGCAGGGCCGGGACTAGCGGGGCAGATACGCAGTATTTT	CASRAGTSGADTQYF
15	-	TRBJ1-4	TRBV7-2	-	TGTGCCAGCAGCGAAAGTTCCGGGTATAATGAAAAACTGTTTTTT	CASSESSGYNEKLFF
13	-	TRBJ1-5	TRBV4-3	-	TGCGCCAGCAGCCAAGATGGAGGTCAGCCCCAGCATTTT	CASSQDGGQPQHF
14	-	TRBJ1-4	TRBV28	-	TGTGCCAGCAGCCGACAAGCAACTAATGAAAAACTGTTTTTT	CASSRQATNEKLFF
14	-	TRBJ2-7	TRBV7-7	TRBD1	TGTGCTAGCAGCCCCCAACAGGGGGCGGGCGAGCAGTACTTC	CASSPQQGAGEQYF
16	few	TRBJ2-2	TRBV6-1	TRBD1	TGTGCCAGCAGTGCCCGGGACAGGTATTTCACCGGGGAGCTGTTTTTT	CASSARDRYFTGELFF
17	-	TRBJ1-6	TRBV14	TRBD1	TGTGCCAGCAGCCAAGATATCCGGCAGGGGGCAAATTCACCCCTCCACTTT	CASSQDIRQGANSPLHF
16	-	TRBJ1-5	TRBV19	-	TGTGCCAGTAGTATAGATTGGAAGGGAGGCAATCAGCCCCAGCATTTT	CASSIDWKGGNQPQHF
15	-	TRBJ1-1	TRBV5-1	TRBD1	TGCGCCAGCAGCCCTCGGACAGGGCGGGACACTGAAGCTTTCTTT	CASSPRTGRDTEAFF
13	-	TRBJ2-5	TRBV29-1	TRBD1	TGCAGCGGTATACAGGGGGCCAGCGAGACCCAGTACTTC	CSGIQGASETQYF
16	-	TRBJ1-5	TRBV6-4	TRBD1	TGTGCCAGCAGCGGAAGACAGGGGGCGAGCAATCAGCCCCAGCATTTT	CASSGRQGASNQPQHF